This TCR beta chain derives from a study of CD8 T cells in Susac syndrome. FACS enriched CD8+ TEMRA cells, while bulk CD8+ and CD4+ were negatively isolated. V was pared by 5 bases and J by 13 bases, with 20 bases between. Looked up from germline, CDR1 is SEHNR and CDR2 is FQNEAQ (reference sequence). The length of the CDR3 is 14 residues. An amount of RNA that ranged from roughly 0.5 to 1 ug was reverse transcribed with random hexamers. TCRdb passed the immunoSEQ multiplex PCR reads through MiXCR, listing each CDR3 protein once. This sample carries around 190,000 distinct CDR3 sequences, approximately 93% of them seen once, and the ten largest clones take approximately 0.1%.

Sequencing was performed on CD4+ T cells from PBMCs. The chain employs TRBV7-9 and TRBJ2-2; the D gene is possibly TRBD2 (6 bases). This TCR was recovered from a human donor in good health. The CDR3 region is CASSPPPSEGRLFF. CDR3 nucleotide sequence: TGTGCCAGCAGCCCCCCCCCTAGCGAGGGGCGGCTGTTTTTT.